These 21 T cell receptor beta chains originate from one sample sequenced in a study of blood T cell repertoires in COVID-19. The method was immunoSEQ multiplex PCR; TCRdb's version includes in-frame clones alone and lacks a portion of them. Among about 270,000 clones listed, 81% were seen once. Sequencing input: peripheral blood. These receptors were taken from a woman aged 60-75 years with active or convalescent COVID-19.

This chain links TRBV5-8 with TRBJ2-3, with 9 bases lining up with TRBD2. Trimming took 5 bases from V and 7 from J; bases not matched to a gene: 11. The CDR3 runs 15 residues. CDR1 SGHTS and CDR2 YDEGEE come from the germline V gene. CDR3 DNA sequence: TGTGCCAGCAGTTTTAGCGGGGGCCTTTTGAATACGCAGTATTTT. It translates to CASSFSGGLLNTQYF. Combining the CDR3 with reference TRBV5-8 and TRBJ2-3 gives the whole variable domain EAGVTQSPTHLIKTRGQQATLRCSPISGHTSVYWYQQALGLGLQFLLWYDEGEERNRGNFPPRFSGRQFPNYSSELNVNALELEDSALYLCASSFSGGLLNTQYFGPGTRLTVL.

This clone was seen only once. The chain joins TRBV27 to TRBJ1-2, with TRBD1 matching over 10 bases. J was trimmed by 4 bases and V by 5 bases; bases with no gene match: 7. Per germline, CDR1 MNHEY and CDR2 SMNVEV (reference sequence). The CDR3 loop spans 15 amino acids. As DNA, the CDR3 is TGTGCCAGCAGTCTGACCGGGACAGGGGTCTATGGCTACACCTTC. It yields the protein CASSLTGTGVYGYTF.

The J gene is TRBJ1-6, the V gene TRBV6-1; TRBD1 matches 7 bases. The V gene's germline CDR1 is MNHNS and CDR2 SASEGT. There are 18 residues in the CDR3. J lost 3 bases, V lost 4 bases, and 12 bases had no gene match. The CDR3, as DNA: TGTGCCAGCAGTGCCGCCTTCGGACAGGTGAACTATAATTCACCCCTCCACTTT. Its translation: CASSAAFGQVNYNSPLHF.

V and J are TRBV5-8 and TRBJ1-6; 8 bases fit TRBD1. V gave up 2 bases and J gave up 6 bases; unmatched junction bases: 4. Germline CDR1 and CDR2: SGHTS and YDEGEE. The CDR3 consists of 15 residues. The CDR3 nucleotides are TGTGCCAGCAGCTTCGACAGGGGCGGTAATTCACCCCTCCACTTT. This codes for CASSFDRGGNSPLHF.

The chain links TRBV11-2 to TRBJ1-6; D possibly corresponds to TRBD1 (5 bases). V was cut by 5 bases and J by 0 bases, with 11 bases left in between. Germline CDR1 is SGHAT and CDR2 is FQNNGV. The CDR3 has 16 residues. CDR3 loop: CASSKTESSYNSPLHF. The CDR3 DNA is TGTGCCAGCAGCAAGACAGAAAGCTCCTATAATTCACCCCTCCACTTT. The entire variable domain, with the rest obtained from reference TRBV11-2 and TRBJ1-6, is as follows: EAGVAQSPRYKIIEKRQSVAFWCNPISGHATLYWYQQILGQGPKLLIQFQNNGVVDDSQLPKDRFSAERLKGVDSTLKIQPAKLEDSAVYLCASSKTESSYNSPLHFGNGTRLTVT.

The chain uses TRBV29-1 and TRBJ2-6; weak D call: TRBD1 (5 bases). The length of the CDR3 is 13 residues. The germline V and J ends were trimmed by 6 bases and 0 bases, with 6 bases remaining between them. CDR1 and CDR2 from the germline V gene are SQVTM and ANQGSEA. The CDR3 nucleotides read TGCAGCGTGACAGTCTCTGGGGCCAACGTCCTGACTTTC. This encodes CSVTVSGANVLTF.

This clone was detected only a few times. The chain combines TRBV27 with TRBJ2-1; TRBD1 matches at 7 bases. Looked up from germline, CDR1 is MNHEY and CDR2 is SMNVEV (reference sequence). This CDR3 has 13 amino acids. V trimming: 4 bases; J trimming: 3 bases; junction bases outside the gene matches: 0. CDR3 in amino acids: CASSWTGYNEQFF. The CDR3 nucleotides are TGTGCCAGCAGTTGGACAGGCTACAATGAGCAGTTCTTC.

The rearrangement uses TRBV5-8 and TRBJ2-3, with D unresolved. Germline CDR1 SGHTS, CDR2 YDEGEE. The CDR3 spans 15 residues. Trimming shortened V by 0 bases and J by 2 bases, and 10 bases separated the two germline ends. This chain's CDR3 is CASSLGQRYTDTQYF. The CDR3 DNA reads TGTGCCAGCAGCTTGGGGCAGCGATACACAGATACGCAGTATTTT. The full variable domain, its missing parts supplied by reference TRBV5-8 and TRBJ2-3, is EAGVTQSPTHLIKTRGQQATLRCSPISGHTSVYWYQQALGLGLQFLLWYDEGEERNRGNFPPRFSGRQFPNYSSELNVNALELEDSALYLCASSLGQRYTDTQYFGPGTRLTVL.

On this clone itself: This CDR3 is also generated by other DNA sequences in the sample. The chain employs TRBV7-2 and TRBJ2-1; no firm D call. Germline CDR1 is SGHTA and CDR2 is FQGNSA. V lost 1 base and J 0 bases, leaving 7 bases between the germline ends. This CDR3 is 15 amino acids long. The CDR3 coding sequence is TGTGCCAGCAGCTTAGGAGGTGGCTCCTACAATGAGCAGTTCTTC. Translated: CASSLGGGSYNEQFF.

This clone was seen a few times. The CDR3 protein is CASSSDGQGSGYTF. CDR3 bases: TGCGCCAGCAGCTCGGACGGGCAGGGCTCTGGCTACACCTTC. The chain combines TRBV5-1 with TRBJ1-2, with TRBD1 as a possible D gene (5 bases). Trimming cost V 3 bases and J 7 bases, with 16 bases left between them. CDR3 length: 14 residues. Germline V gene data show CDR1 as SGHRS and CDR2 as YFSETQ.

The chain employs TRBV4-1 and TRBJ1-1; D perhaps matches TRBD1 (6 bases). Germline CDR1 MGHRA, CDR2 YSYEKL. The CDR3 has 14 amino acids. Trimming pared 7 bases from V and 5 bases from J, leaving 17 bases between. The CDR3 DNA reads TGCGCCAGCACTCCAGGGGATTTGTTGACTGAAGCTTTCTTT. Translation gives CASTPGDLLTEAFF.

The V gene is TRBV7-2, the J gene TRBJ2-1; D gene uncertain. Germline V lookup: CDR1 SGHTA, CDR2 FQGNSA. V dropped 0 bases and J dropped 0 bases, with 3 bases sitting between them. CDR3 length: 14 amino acids. The CDR3, as DNA: TGTGCCAGCAGCTTAGCCTCCTCCTACAATGAGCAGTTCTTC. This codes for CASSLASSYNEQFF.

The chain carries TRBV4-2 and TRBJ2-1; D may be TRBD2 (6 bases). The CDR3 is made up of 14 amino acids. Germline values: CDR1 LGHNA, CDR2 YNFKEQ. V lost 6 bases and J 3 bases, leaving 12 bases between the germline ends. CDR3 bases: TGTGCCAGCAGGAGTGGAGCGGGCTACAATGAGCAGTTCTTC. Translating it yields CASRSGAGYNEQFF.

The table lists this clone with a few counts. The chain uses TRBV6-4 and TRBJ1-2; possible D gene TRBD1, 6 bases. The CDR3 loop spans 15 amino acids. The ends were cut back, 4 bases at V and 1 base at J, with 13 bases in the middle. Per the germline V gene, CDR1 is MRHNA and CDR2 is SNTAGT. CDR3 DNA: TGTGCCAGCAGTGGCTTGGGGACACTTAACTATGGCTACACCTTC. This gives the protein CASSGLGTLNYGYTF.

The chain has TRBV7-3 and TRBJ2-7; weak D call: TRBD2 (5 bases). Trimming removed 3 bases at V and 6 bases at J, with 9 bases between. The CDR3 spans 12 residues. The germline CDR1 and CDR2 sequences are SGHTA and FQGTGA. CDR3 amino acids: CASSFGLGEQYF. The CDR3 bases are TGTGCCAGCAGCTTTGGACTGGGCGAGCAGTACTTC.

The V gene is TRBV7-9, the J gene TRBJ2-5, with 12 bases lining up with TRBD2. The junction had 4 bases not matched to a gene; V was cut back by 6 bases and J by 5 bases. This CDR3 region has 14 residues. Germline CDR1 is SEHNR and CDR2 is FQNEAQ (reference sequence). This CDR3 is CASRSGLAGETQYF. CDR3 bases: TGTGCCAGCAGATCCGGACTAGCGGGGGAGACCCAGTACTTC.

The V call is TRBV9, the J call TRBJ1-1, with TRBD1 identical over 9 bases. Germline assignment: CDR1 SGDLS and CDR2 YYNGEE. Trimming at V came to 3 bases and at J to 1 base, leaving 7 bases not matched to a gene. The CDR3 is 16 residues long. For the CDR3, the DNA is TGTGCCAGCAGCGCCACAGGGGGCCGGGGGAACACTGAAGCTTTCTTT. Its protein product is CASSATGGRGNTEAFF.

The rearrangement links TRBV29-1 to TRBJ2-3; weak D call: TRBD2 (6 bases). The CDR3 runs to 16 residues. The germline V gene has CDR1 SQVTM and CDR2 ANQGSEA. V lost 5 bases, J lost 3 bases, and 21 bases lay in between. CDR3 in DNA: TGCAGCGTTTATATGGGGGAGCTAGCGACGACAGATACGCAGTATTTT. It codes for CSVYMGELATTDTQYF.

The J gene is TRBJ2-1, the V gene TRBV5-1; TRBD2 matches 12 bases. CDR3 length equals 19 residues. J was trimmed by 0 bases and V by 0 bases; bases with no gene match: 7. Germline-derived CDR1 and CDR2 are SGHRS and YFSETQ. The CDR3 DNA is TGCGCCAGCAGCTTGGAGGCTAGCGGGGGGGCCAGCTCCTACAATGAGCAGTTCTTC. As protein: CASSLEASGGASSYNEQFF.

The genes are TRBV5-4 and TRBJ1-1, with D perhaps TRBD1 (6 bases). Trimming cost V 0 bases and J 4 bases, with 10 bases left between them. The CDR3 is 14 residues long. CDR1 is SGHNT and CDR2 is YYREEE in the germline V gene (reference sequence). The CDR3 coding sequence is TGTGCCAGCAGCTTGGTCAGGGGATCCACTGAAGCTTTCTTT. This translates into CASSLVRGSTEAFF.

The V gene is TRBV5-1, the J gene TRBJ2-7; 7 nucleotides match TRBD1. Germline V gene data show CDR1 as SGHRS and CDR2 as YFSETQ. The CDR3 extends over 14 amino acids. The V segment lost 5 bases and the J segment 2 bases; nucleotides outside the gene matches: 7. CDR3 residues: CASRQGERPYEQYF. The CDR3 region has the DNA TGCGCCAGCAGGCAGGGGGAGCGTCCCTACGAGCAGTACTTC.